This T cell receptor beta chain was sequenced for a study of long-term antiretroviral therapy in people with HIV. Version v3.0 of the immunoSEQ assay was performed at survey level. Measured with immunoSEQ multiplex PCR; TCRdb has only the in-frame clones, and not every one. The data hold 25,000 to 30,000 clones, with approximately 90% observed a single time. From germline, CDR1 is MNHNS and CDR2 SASEGT. Trimming took 1 base from V and 3 from J, leaving 7 bases between them. CDR3 length equals 13 residues. Concerning this clone itself: Antigen specificity is unknown.

Overall study results and limits: CDR3 length ranges were narrower in HIV repertoires than in controls. Clones that had undergone expansion before ART prevailed in the repertoire throughout all time points.

The study used samples holding about 0.9-11 million cryopreserved PBMC before DNA extraction. The sequence was obtained from a man between 18 and 35 years old with HIV. This rearrangement joins TRBV6-1 to TRBJ2-7, with D possibly being TRBD1 or TRBD2 (5 bases each). The sequenced sample was unsorted PBMCs, obtained 3.1 years after starting antiretroviral therapy. The DNA of the CDR3 is TGTGCCAGCAGTGAAGGGGACGGCTACGAGCAGTACTTC. It specifies CASSEGDGYEQYF.